This T cell receptor (beta chain) derives from a study of blood T cell repertoires in COVID-19. Turning to the study itself: COVID-19 samples from acute and convalescent phases originated in the United States, Italy and Spain. Sample material is recorded as cDNA or gDNA derived from T cells, B-cell-depleted T cells, or PBMCs.

Losses at the gene ends were 6 bases for V and 4 bases for J; bases not matched to a gene: 13. The CDR3 runs to 17 residues. Germline loops: CDR1 ENHRY, CDR2 SYGVKD. Study processing details: Amplified reference gene primers provided the basis for estimating nucleated cell counts. Repertoires were generated with immunoSEQ multiplex PCR, while TCRdb's copy carries only in-frame clones and drops some. D and trimming come from the DNA, and the V and J calls and clone size come from that table. The sample shows roughly 54,000 clones, approximately 85% of them seen only once. The sample was peripheral blood. This TCR derives from a woman aged 55-70 years with acute or convalescent COVID-19. The chain is built from TRBV10-3 and TRBJ1-5; TRBD1 agrees at 9 bases. The CDR3 protein is CAISPNMGQGRNQPQHF. CDR3 in DNA: TGTGCCATCAGCCCAAACATGGGACAGGGAAGGAATCAGCCCCAGCATTTT.